The T cell receptor (beta chain) described here comes from a study of OX40 agonist ivuxolimab in advanced cancers. Study-level information: Ivuxolimab was delivered to patients intravenously every 2 weeks at doses spanning 0.01 to 10 mg/kg. Study conclusions and caveats: Expansion of clones was among the lowest in partial responders at 0.1-3.0 mg/kg.

Note on this clone: Its antigen remains unidentified. The sample holds other DNA sequences that translate to the same CDR3.

Here immunoSEQ multiplex PCR was the method, and the copy in TCRdb shows in-frame clones only, minus some. The sample consists of approximately 49,000 clones, 81% of them appearing once. The cohort excluded patients with autoimmune disease history or systemic immunosuppression. Source: CD4+ or CD8+ T cells sorted from blood, taken in a trial of the OX40 agonist ivuxolimab. The source of this sequence is an adult with an advanced solid tumor such as melanoma, head and neck, liver or kidney cancer.

The CDR3 loop is CASSVGGESYNEQFF. The CDR3 DNA sequence: TGTGCCAGCAGCGTAGGGGGCGAATCCTACAATGAGCAGTTCTTC. The chain uses TRBV9 and TRBJ2-1; a possible D gene is TRBD1 (5 bases). In germline, CDR1 is SGDLS, CDR2 YYNGEE. V gave up 0 bases and J gave up 1 base, with 8 bases separating them. The CDR3 covers 15 residues.